The clone carrying this T cell receptor (beta chain) qualifies as medium-sized. What it binds is unknown. The data were taken from a study of liver allograft versus peripheral blood T cells. Study information: T cell receptor repertoires in transplanted livers were compared with those in recipients' peripheral blood.

General study points: There were reportedly differences between T cell receptor repertoires inside liver allografts and those in peripheral blood.

The CDR3 loop spans 17 amino acids. V was shortened by 8 bases and J by 10 bases, with 30 bases between the two germline ends. Looked up from germline, CDR1 is MNHEY and CDR2 is SVGAGI. TCRdb itself ran the reads through MiXCR, one entry per CDR3 protein. This sample has roughly 7,500 distinct CDR3 sequences, with approximately 17% found just once. This sequence originates from a human patient who had a liver transplant. Some T cells may be graft donor cells. The chain links TRBV6-5 to TRBJ2-1; D perhaps matches TRBD2 (6 bases). The chain's CDR3 is CASGESPSRDWVREQFF. CDR3 DNA sequence: TGTGCCAGCGGAGAGTCACCGTCCCGGGACTGGGTTCGGGAGCAGTTCTTC.